The 14 T cell receptor beta chains listed next were all sequenced from one sample in a study of beta chain features in type 1 diabetes. Study-wide findings and caveats: Type 1 diabetes patients showed a moderate but significant shortening of TCRB CDR3s in all four CD4+ subsets.

These receptors have no known antigen. Sequenced material consisted of expressed TCRB transcripts (all of the isolated RNA was reverse transcribed). The table came from immunoSEQ multiplex PCR; TCRdb's copy has only in-frame clones and leaves some out. Among a few hundred thousand clones listed, 8.5% to 10% were seen once. Material for sequencing was central memory CD4+ T cells from blood. These TCRs come from a man aged 25-40 years with type 1 diabetes.

V usage is TRBV19 and J usage is TRBJ1-2; no reliable D call. The V and J ends lost 8 bases and 1 base respectively, with 5 bases between them. The CDR3 covers 11 residues. CDR1 LNHDA and CDR2 SQIVND come from the germline V gene (reference sequence). The CDR3 bases are TGTGCCAGTGCTTTTAACTATGGCTACACCTTC. This gives the protein CASAFNYGYTF.

The chain uses TRBV6-5 and TRBJ1-4; TRBD1 agrees at 8 bases. Trimming removed 7 bases from V and 7 bases from J; junction bases left unmatched: 8. There are 14 residues in the CDR3. Germline assignment: CDR1 MNHEY and CDR2 SVGAGI. The CDR3 region has the DNA TGTGCCAGCATCTGGGACAGGTCGGCTGAAAAACTGTTTTTT. Residues: CASIWDRSAEKLFF.

This chain connects TRBV5-4 to TRBJ2-7; TRBD1 agrees at 10 bases. Per germline, CDR1 SGHNT and CDR2 YYREEE (reference sequence). This CDR3 contains 15 residues. The J segment lost 4 bases and the V segment lost 0 bases, leaving 4 bases of the junction unmatched. The CDR3 region is CASSLGQGARYEQYF. CDR3 DNA: TGTGCCAGCAGCTTGGGACAGGGGGCAAGGTACGAGCAGTACTTC.

In its sample, this clone was seen many times. The chain has TRBV5-1 and TRBJ2-1, with D possibly matching TRBD2 (6 bases). V lost 4 bases, J lost 9 bases, and 17 bases lay in between. CDR1 SGHRS and CDR2 YFSETQ come from the germline V gene. CDR3 length: 14 residues. Here the CDR3 reads CASSPTVTSSEQFF. Written as DNA, the CDR3 is TGCGCCAGCAGCCCCACGGTGACTAGTTCTGAGCAGTTCTTC.

The chain recombines TRBV7-9 with TRBJ1-4; D is perhaps TRBD1 (6 bases). Trimming pared 8 bases from V and 8 bases from J, leaving 15 bases between. The CDR3 covers 13 residues. The germline V gene encodes CDR1 SEHNR and CDR2 FQNEAQ (reference sequence). The CDR3 DNA reads TGTGCCAGCCGCAGGGGTGAAGGGGAAAAACTGTTTTTT. Translating gives CASRRGEGEKLFF.

A word on this clone: Mismatch with germline at one junction end may stem from a read error. Other DNA variants within this sample encode the same CDR3. The rearrangement links TRBV7-2 to TRBJ1-2; D is unresolved. Germline loops: CDR1 SGHTA, CDR2 FQGNSA. The CDR3 contains 14 residues. Here the CDR3 DNA reads TGCGCCAGCAGCTTAGCGCAACAGAGCTATGGCTACACCTTC. Translating it yields CASSLAQQSYGYTF.

The chain employs TRBV5-1 and TRBJ1-1, with TRBD1 as a possible D gene (5 bases). Per germline, CDR1 SGHRS and CDR2 YFSETQ. V shed 0 bases and J shed 1 base, with 13 bases lying between them. This CDR3 contains 16 residues. The CDR3 DNA follows: TGCGCCAGCAGCTTGGGGGGCAGAAGACAGAACACTGAAGCTTTCTTT. As protein: CASSLGGRRQNTEAFF.

This clone showed up many times. V and J are TRBV5-1 and TRBJ2-7; the D gene is possibly TRBD2 (5 bases). The CDR3 consists of 13 residues. The V gene's germline CDR1 is SGHRS and CDR2 YFSETQ. Trimming left V 1 base short and J 6 bases short, with 11 bases between. CDR3 residues: CASSLIPGSEQYF. For the CDR3, the DNA is TGCGCCAGCAGCTTGATCCCGGGGAGCGAGCAGTACTTC.

This clone was detected only a few times. The chain carries TRBV7-9 and TRBJ2-6; D unresolved. Germline V CDR1 and CDR2: SEHNR, FQNEAQ (reference sequence). The V gene lost 5 bases and the J gene lost 0 bases, with 11 bases spanning the gap. The CDR3 contains 16 residues. The DNA for the CDR3 is TGTGCCAGCAGCCCTGGACGGTACTCTGGGGCCAACGTCCTGACTTTC. Translation: CASSPGRYSGANVLTF.

This sequence joins TRBV30 and TRBJ2-1; 9 nucleotides align to TRBD2. V gave up 5 bases and J gave up 1 base; unmatched junction bases: 3. CDR3 length: 14 residues. Germline V lookup: CDR1 GTSNPN, CDR2 SVGIG (reference sequence). The CDR3 DNA reads TGTGCCTGGGGACTAGCGCCGTCCTACAATGAGCAGTTCTTC. It encodes CAWGLAPSYNEQFF.

This sequence joins TRBV9 and TRBJ2-7; D gene ambiguous. This CDR3 has 13 amino acids. Germline CDR1 SGDLS, CDR2 YYNGEE. V gave up 2 bases and J gave up 1 base, with 7 bases separating them. The CDR3 coding sequence is TGTGCCAGCAGCGTCGGAATGTCCTACGAGCAGTACTTC. The encoded protein is CASSVGMSYEQYF.

In its sample, this clone was seen a few times. The chain employs TRBV6-5 and TRBJ1-5; possible D gene TRBD1, 5 bases. V lost 7 bases, J lost 4 bases, and 17 bases lay in between. CDR1 MNHEY and CDR2 SVGAGI come from the germline V gene. The CDR3 runs 15 residues. The CDR3 reads CASMRGNGGNQPQHF. CDR3 in DNA: TGTGCCAGCATGCGGGGGAACGGTGGTAATCAGCCCCAGCATTTT.

The rearrangement joins TRBV19 to TRBJ1-5; weak D call: TRBD1 (6 bases). Germline V CDR1 and CDR2: LNHDA, SQIVND (reference sequence). This CDR3 spans 14 amino acids. Deletions cut 2 bases from V and 6 bases from J, with 11 bases between. The CDR3 nucleotides are TGTGCCAGTAGTATACAGGGGATGGGTCAGCCCCAGCATTTT. Its protein is CASSIQGMGQPQHF.

The J gene is TRBJ1-1, the V gene TRBV5-4; D perhaps matches TRBD1 (6 bases). Trimming shortened V by 1 base and J by 4 bases, and 14 bases separated the two germline ends. From germline, CDR1 is SGHNT and CDR2 YYREEE (reference sequence). The CDR3 totals 15 residues. The CDR3 reads CASSLLGGDPTEAFF. CDR3 sequence (DNA): TGTGCCAGCAGCTTGTTAGGGGGGGATCCCACTGAAGCTTTCTTT.